The rows below give T cell receptor beta chains drawn from one sample of a study of post-analysis software for immune sequencing data. TCRdb ran MiXCR on the PCR reads and lists one entry per CDR3 protein. The sample includes hundreds of thousands of distinct CDR3 sequences, around 64% of them seen just once. Sequenced material: blood. These receptors were taken from a girl under 10 years old with multiple sclerosis. Each CDR3 is given with its conserved first and last residue. The D gene is left open where the match is weak. Rows give clone size only sometimes, using once, few, many, or a class for an expanded clone.

>TRBV6-6|.|.|TRBJ2-6
TGTGCCAGCAGCGGAAACTCCGGGGCCAACGTCCTGACTTTC
CASSGNSGANVLTF
>TRBV20-1|few|.|TRBJ2-5
TGCAGTGCTAGACTAGGGGGCCAAGAGACCCAGTACTTC
CSARLGGQETQYF
>TRBV7-9|.|.|TRBJ2-1
TGTGCCACCGAAGGTGGACAGAATACCTACAATGAGCAGTTCTTC
CATEGGQNTYNEQFF
>TRBV29-1|.|TRBD2|TRBJ2-1
TGCAGCGCGCGGGGGGAGACCTACAATGAGCAGTTCTTC
CSARGETYNEQFF
>TRBV9|.|TRBD2|TRBJ2-4
TGTGCCAGCAGCCCCATAGCGGGGGGTGCCAAAAACATTCAGTACTTC
CASSPIAGGAKNIQYF
>TRBV5-1|.|.|TRBJ2-1
TGCGCCAGCGGCCCTCGGGCGGACAATGAGCAGTTCTTC
CASGPRADNEQFF
>TRBV9|.|TRBD2|TRBJ2-1
TGTGCCAGCAGCCCTTCGCGCAAGACTAGCGGAATTTACAATGAGCAGTTCTTC
CASSPSRKTSGIYNEQFF
>TRBV5-1|few|.|TRBJ2-1
TGCGCCAGCAGCTTGCTGAGGGAGCAGTTCTTC
CASSLLREQFF
>TRBV6-2/TRBV6-3|.|.|TRBJ2-7
TGTGCCAGTACAGGAAAGACCCGCTCCTACGAGCAGTACTTC
CASTGKTRSYEQYF
>TRBV7-9|.|.|TRBJ1-6
TGTGCCAGCAGCTTAGCGCGGGGGAGGAACTCCTATAATTCACCCCTCCACTTT
CASSLARGRNSYNSPLHF
>TRBV10-3|.|.|TRBJ1-4
TGTGCCATCAGTGAGTACGCAGGGGAGTCTAATGAAAAACTGTTTTTT
CAISEYAGESNEKLFF
>TRBV7-9|once|.|TRBJ2-1
TGTGCCAGCAGCTCACAGCCAAACAACAATGAGCAGTTCTTC
CASSSQPNNNEQFF
>TRBV10-3|.|TRBD1|TRBJ1-1
TGTGCCATCAGTGGTGGACAGGCCGGGGGGTTGAACACTGAAGCTTTCTTT
CAISGGQAGGLNTEAFF
>TRBV28|.|.|TRBJ2-5
TGTGCCAGCAGTTTCCTTCTTGGGGAGACCCAGTACTTC
CASSFLLGETQYF
>TRBV6-5|few|.|TRBJ2-3
TGCGCCAGCAGTTACTCTTCCGCGGATACGCAGTATTTT
CASSYSSADTQYF
>TRBV7-2|.|.|TRBJ2-1
TGTGCCAGCAGCTTAGAACTCTCCTACAATGAGCAGTTCTTC
CASSLELSYNEQFF
>TRBV27|.|.|TRBJ2-3
TGTGCCAGCAGTTTGGGGGGCCGGCTCCCAGATACGCAGTATTTT
CASSLGGRLPDTQYF
>TRBV6-5|.|TRBD1|TRBJ1-2
TGTGCCAGCAGTCGCCAGGGGGGGAAGAATGGCTACACCTTC
CASSRQGGKNGYTF
>TRBV20-1|.|TRBD2|TRBJ2-5
TGCAGTGCTAGCAGGTCCCCAGCGGGGGAGACCCAGTACTTC
CSASRSPAGETQYF
>TRBV29-1|.|.|TRBJ2-5
TGCAGCGTTGAAGGAGGGGGGGGTGATGAGCAGTACTTC
CSVEGGGGDEQYF
>TRBV20-1|.|.|TRBJ1-1
TGCAGTGCTAGGAACAGATTGAACACTGAAGCTTTCTTT
CSARNRLNTEAFF
>TRBV20-1|once|TRBD1|TRBJ2-3
TGCAGTGGATGGGACAGGGCCGACCGAGATACGCAGTATTTT
CSGWDRADRDTQYF
>TRBV7-2|.|TRBD2|TRBJ2-1
TGTGCCAGCAGCCCTACGGGACTAGCGGGGGAGGAGCAGTTCTTC
CASSPTGLAGEEQFF
>TRBV5-1|.|.|TRBJ2-1
TGCGCCAGCAGCTTGGGTCCAGCGATCTCTCAGTTCTTC
CASSLGPAISQFF
>TRBV6-4|.|.|TRBJ1-1
TGTGCCAGCAGGCCGGTATATGGGGGTTTCGCTGAAGCTTTCTTT
CASRPVYGGFAEAFF
>TRBV12-5|.|.|TRBJ2-3
TGTGCTAGTGGTTTGGTAGGTCCAGATACGCAGTATTTT
CASGLVGPDTQYF
>TRBV7-3|few|.|TRBJ2-3
TGTGCCAGCAGCGTCACTTTCACAGATACGCAGTATTTT
CASSVTFTDTQYF
>TRBV14|.|TRBD1|TRBJ2-7
TGTGCCAGCAGCCCACTGGGGACAGGGGACGAGCAGTACTTC
CASSPLGTGDEQYF
>TRBV6-5|.|.|TRBJ2-1
TGTGCCAGCAGTTTAGACTGGTCCTACAATGAGCAGTTCTTC
CASSLDWSYNEQFF
>TRBV12-3/TRBV12-4|.|TRBD1|TRBJ2-3
TGTGCCAGCAGGCAAGGGGGCTCCGCTAGAGCAGATGCGCAGTATTTT
CASRQGGSARADAQYF
>TRBV29-1|.|TRBD1|TRBJ1-2
TGCAGCGTGGACAGGGGCCTTAACTATGGCTACACCTTC
CSVDRGLNYGYTF
>TRBV5-5|.|TRBD2|TRBJ2-1
TGTGCCAGCAGCGGAGCGGGGGCCGGGAATGAGCAGTTCTTC
CASSGAGAGNEQFF
>TRBV28|.|.|TRBJ1-4
TGTGCCAGCAGTTTATTGGCAGGGGTGGGTGAAAAACTGTTTTTT
CASSLLAGVGEKLFF
>TRBV7-2|few|.|TRBJ2-5
TGTGCCAGCAACTTAACGGCAGCACAAGAGACCCAGTACTTC
CASNLTAAQETQYF
>TRBV29-1|once|.|TRBJ2-1
TGCAGCGTGGAGGGACAAGAGTACAATGAGCAGTTCTTC
CSVEGQEYNEQFF
>TRBV5-1|.|.|TRBJ2-5
TGCGCCAGCAGCTTGGATGTGACTTCAGGAGAGACCCAGTACTTC
CASSLDVTSGETQYF
>TRBV2|.|.|TRBJ2-5
TGTGCCAGCAGTGAGGATAGAGGAGGGATACAAGAGACCCAGTACTTC
CASSEDRGGIQETQYF
>TRBV20-1|.|TRBD1|TRBJ1-5
TGCAGTGCTCAACAGGGGTTCGGCAATCAGCCCCAGCATTTT
CSAQQGFGNQPQHF
>TRBV12-3/TRBV12-4|.|TRBD1|TRBJ1-1
TGTGCCAGCATCCTGGGACAGGCCTCTGAAGCTTTCTTT
CASILGQASEAFF
>TRBV7-9|.|.|TRBJ2-3
TGTGCCAGCAGCCTGGACATTTCTAGCACAGATACGCAGTATTTT
CASSLDISSTDTQYF
>TRBV12-3/TRBV12-4|.|TRBD1|TRBJ2-7
TGTGCCAGCAGTTTGTGGGACAGGGCCTACGAGCAGTACTTC
CASSLWDRAYEQYF
>TRBV28|.|TRBD1|TRBJ1-2
TGTGCCAGCAACGGGGACAGCACACCTAACTATGGCTACACCTTC
CASNGDSTPNYGYTF
>TRBV24-1|.|TRBD1|TRBJ2-1
TGTGCCACCAGTGATTTCGGACAGGGGGGCAATGAGCAGTTCTTC
CATSDFGQGGNEQFF
>TRBV20-1|.|.|TRBJ2-3
TGCAGTGCTAGCGGGGAAGGAGATACGCAGTATTTT
CSASGEGDTQYF
>TRBV5-4|.|.|TRBJ1-2
TGTGCCAGCAGCTTCCGGAACGCTTTTAACTATGGCTACACCTTT
CASSFRNAFNYGYTF